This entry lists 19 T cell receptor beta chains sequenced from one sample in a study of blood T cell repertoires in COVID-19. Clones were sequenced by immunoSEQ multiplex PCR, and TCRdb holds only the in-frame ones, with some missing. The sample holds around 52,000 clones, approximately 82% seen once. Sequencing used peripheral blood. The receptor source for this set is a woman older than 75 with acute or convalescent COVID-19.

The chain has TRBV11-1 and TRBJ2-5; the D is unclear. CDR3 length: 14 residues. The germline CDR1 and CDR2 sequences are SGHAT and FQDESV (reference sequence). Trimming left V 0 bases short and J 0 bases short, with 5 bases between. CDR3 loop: CASSLATDQETQYF. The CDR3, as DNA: TGTGCCAGCAGCTTAGCCACAGACCAAGAGACCCAGTACTTC.

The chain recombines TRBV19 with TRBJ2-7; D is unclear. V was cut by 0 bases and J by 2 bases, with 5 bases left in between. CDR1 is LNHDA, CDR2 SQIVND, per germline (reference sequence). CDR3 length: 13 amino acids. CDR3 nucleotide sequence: TGTGCCAGTAGTATAGAGAGCGCCTACGAGCAGTACTTC. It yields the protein CASSIESAYEQYF.

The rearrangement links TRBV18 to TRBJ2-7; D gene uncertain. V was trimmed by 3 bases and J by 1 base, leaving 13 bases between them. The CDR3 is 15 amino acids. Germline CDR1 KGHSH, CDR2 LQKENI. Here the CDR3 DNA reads TGTGCCAGCTCACCTTTGGGCCAACCGTCCTACGAGCAGTACTTC. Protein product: CASSPLGQPSYEQYF.

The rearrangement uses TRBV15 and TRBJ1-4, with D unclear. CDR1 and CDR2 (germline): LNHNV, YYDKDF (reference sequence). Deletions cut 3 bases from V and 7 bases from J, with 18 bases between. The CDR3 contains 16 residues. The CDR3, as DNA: TGTGCCACCAGCAGGGGAGCCCGACCAGAGACTGAAAAACTGTTTTTT. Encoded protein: CATSRGARPETEKLFF.

The CDR3 bases are TGTGCCAGTAGTATAGTAGGGACAGGGCATGGCTACACCTTC. As protein: CASSIVGTGHGYTF. The gene calls are TRBV19 and TRBJ1-2, with 9 bases lining up with TRBD1. V lost 1 base to trimming and J lost 6 bases; unmatched junction nucleotides: 3. CDR1 is LNHDA, CDR2 SQIVND, per germline (reference sequence). This CDR3 contains 14 residues.

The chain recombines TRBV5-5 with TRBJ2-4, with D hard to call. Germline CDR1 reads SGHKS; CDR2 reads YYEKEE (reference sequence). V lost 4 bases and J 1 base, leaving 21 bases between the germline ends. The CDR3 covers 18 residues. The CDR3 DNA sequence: TGTGCCAGCAGCATCGGAGACGGAAGACCGCGGGCCAAAAACATTCAGTACTTC. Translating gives CASSIGDGRPRAKNIQYF. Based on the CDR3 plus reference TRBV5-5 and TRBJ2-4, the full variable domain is DAGVTQSPTHLIKTRGQQVTLRCSPISGHKSVSWYQQVLGQGPQFIFQYYEKEERGRGNFPDRFSARQFPNYSSELNVNALLLGDSALYLCASSIGDGRPRAKNIQYFGAGTRLSVL.

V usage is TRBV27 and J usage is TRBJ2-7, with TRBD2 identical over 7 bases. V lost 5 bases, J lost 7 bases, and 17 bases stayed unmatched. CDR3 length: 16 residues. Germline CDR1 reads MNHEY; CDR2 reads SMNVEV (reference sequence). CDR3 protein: CASSLRHNAWEGEQYF. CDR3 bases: TGTGCCAGCAGTCTTCGACATAATGCATGGGAGGGGGAGCAGTACTTC.

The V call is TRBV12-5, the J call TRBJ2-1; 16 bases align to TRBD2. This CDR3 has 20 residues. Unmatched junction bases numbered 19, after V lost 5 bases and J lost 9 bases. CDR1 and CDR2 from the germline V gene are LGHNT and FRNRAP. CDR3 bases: TGTGCTAGTGGTACACAACGCGGGACTAGCGGGGGGGCCAAGTCCGGTGAGCAGTTCTTC. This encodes CASGTQRGTSGGAKSGEQFF.

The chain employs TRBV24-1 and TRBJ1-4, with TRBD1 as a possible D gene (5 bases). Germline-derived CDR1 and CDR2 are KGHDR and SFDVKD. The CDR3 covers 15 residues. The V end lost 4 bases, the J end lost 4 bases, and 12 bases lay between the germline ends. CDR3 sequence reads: CATSDGGAGNEKLFF. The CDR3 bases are TGTGCCACCAGTGACGGGGGTGCGGGTAATGAAAAACTGTTTTTT.

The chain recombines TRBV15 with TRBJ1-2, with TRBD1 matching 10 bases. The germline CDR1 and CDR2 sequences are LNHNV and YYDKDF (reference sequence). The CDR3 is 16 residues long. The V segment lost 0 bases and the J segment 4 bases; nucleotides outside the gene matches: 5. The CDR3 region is CATSRDRQGAGYGYTF. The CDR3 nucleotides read TGTGCCACCAGCAGAGATCGACAGGGGGCGGGCTATGGCTACACCTTC.

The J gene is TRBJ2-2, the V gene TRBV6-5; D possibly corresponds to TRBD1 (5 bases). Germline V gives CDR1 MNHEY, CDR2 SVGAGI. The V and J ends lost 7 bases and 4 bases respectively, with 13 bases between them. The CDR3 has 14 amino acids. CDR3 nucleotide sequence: TGTGCCAGCAAAACCCAGGGCGGCACCGGGGAGCTGTTTTTT. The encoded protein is CASKTQGGTGELFF.

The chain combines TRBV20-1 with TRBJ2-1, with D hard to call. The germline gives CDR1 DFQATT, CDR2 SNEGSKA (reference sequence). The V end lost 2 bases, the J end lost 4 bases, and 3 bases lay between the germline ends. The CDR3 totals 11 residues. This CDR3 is CSARLYNEQFF. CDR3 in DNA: TGCAGTGCTAGACTGTACAATGAGCAGTTCTTC.

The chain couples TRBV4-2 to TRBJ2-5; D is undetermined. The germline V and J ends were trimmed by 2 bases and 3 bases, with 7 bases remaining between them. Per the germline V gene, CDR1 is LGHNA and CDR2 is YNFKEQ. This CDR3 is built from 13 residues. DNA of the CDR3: TGTGCCAGCAGCCAACGACTGAAAGAGACCCAGTACTTC. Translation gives CASSQRLKETQYF.

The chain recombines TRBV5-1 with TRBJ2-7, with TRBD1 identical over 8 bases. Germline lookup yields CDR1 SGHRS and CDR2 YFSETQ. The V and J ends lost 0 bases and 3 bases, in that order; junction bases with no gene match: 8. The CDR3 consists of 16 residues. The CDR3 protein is CASSLALAGGLYEQYF. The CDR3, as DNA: TGCGCCAGCAGCTTGGCCTTGGCAGGGGGCCTCTACGAGCAGTACTTC.

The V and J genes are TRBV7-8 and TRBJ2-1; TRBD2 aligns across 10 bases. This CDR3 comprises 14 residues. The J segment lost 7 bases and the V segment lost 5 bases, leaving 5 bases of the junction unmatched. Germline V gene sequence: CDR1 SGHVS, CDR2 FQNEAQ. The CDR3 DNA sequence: TGTGCCAGCAGCCCGGGACTAGCGACGAATGAGCAGTTCTTC. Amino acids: CASSPGLATNEQFF.

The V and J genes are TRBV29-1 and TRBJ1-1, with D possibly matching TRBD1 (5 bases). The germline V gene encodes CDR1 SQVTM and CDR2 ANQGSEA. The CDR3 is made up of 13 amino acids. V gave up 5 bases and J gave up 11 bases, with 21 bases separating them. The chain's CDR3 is CSVKRAEGPGAFF. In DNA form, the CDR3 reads TGCAGCGTTAAGAGGGCGGAGGGACCTGGGGCTTTCTTT.

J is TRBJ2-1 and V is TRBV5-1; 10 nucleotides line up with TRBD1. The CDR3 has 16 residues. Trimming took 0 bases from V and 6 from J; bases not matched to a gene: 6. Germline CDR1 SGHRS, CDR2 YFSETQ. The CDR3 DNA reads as TGCGCCAGCAGCTTGGAGACAGGGGGCGCGTTCAATGAGCAGTTCTTC. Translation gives CASSLETGGAFNEQFF.

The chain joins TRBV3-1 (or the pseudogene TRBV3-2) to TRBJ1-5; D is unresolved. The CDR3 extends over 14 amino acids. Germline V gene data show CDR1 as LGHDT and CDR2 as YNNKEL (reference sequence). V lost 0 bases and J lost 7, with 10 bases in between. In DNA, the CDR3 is TGTGCCAGCAGCCAAGACGTAGGCGGCCAGCCCCAGCATTTT. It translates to CASSQDVGGQPQHF.

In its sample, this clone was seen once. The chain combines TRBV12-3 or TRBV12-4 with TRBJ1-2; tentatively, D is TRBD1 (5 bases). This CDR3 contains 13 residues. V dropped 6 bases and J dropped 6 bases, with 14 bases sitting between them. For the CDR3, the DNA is TGTGCCAGCAGGACAACCCGGGGGGATGGCTACACCTTC. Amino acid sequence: CASRTTRGDGYTF.